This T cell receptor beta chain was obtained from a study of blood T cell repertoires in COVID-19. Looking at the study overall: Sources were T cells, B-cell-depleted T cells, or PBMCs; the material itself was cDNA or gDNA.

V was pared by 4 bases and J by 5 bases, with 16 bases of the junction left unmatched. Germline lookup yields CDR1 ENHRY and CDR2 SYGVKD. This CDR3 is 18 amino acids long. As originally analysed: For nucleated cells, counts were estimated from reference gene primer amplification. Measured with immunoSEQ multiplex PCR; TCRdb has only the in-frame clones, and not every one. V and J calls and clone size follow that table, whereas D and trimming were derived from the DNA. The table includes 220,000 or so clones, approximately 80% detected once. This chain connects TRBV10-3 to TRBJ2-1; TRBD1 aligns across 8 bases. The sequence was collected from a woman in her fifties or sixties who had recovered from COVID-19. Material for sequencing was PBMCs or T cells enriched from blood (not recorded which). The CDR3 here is CAISGRAGGAGGNNEQFF. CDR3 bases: TGTGCCATCAGTGGGCGAGCAGGGGGCGCAGGGGGAAACAATGAGCAGTTCTTC.